This entry concerns a single T cell receptor beta chain. This sample stems from a study of blood T cell repertoires in COVID-19. The age range of participants was about 18 to 100 years, with residence in about two dozen US areas. Participants' reported clinical history set cohort assignment. The CDR3 totals 13 residues. Trimming removed 6 bases from V and 5 bases from J, with 13 bases in between. TCRdb keeps only in-frame clones here, not all; method: immunoSEQ multiplex PCR. The table includes roughly 150,000 clones, 84% detected once. Sequencing input: PBMCs or T cells enriched from blood (not recorded which). The origin of this receptor is a man aged 45-65 years in a cohort exposed to, infected with or recovered from COVID-19 (not recorded which). The chain uses TRBV12-3 or TRBV12-4 and TRBJ1-2; a possible D gene is TRBD1 (6 bases). The CDR3 sequence: CASSRQAAYGYTF. The CDR3 region has the DNA TGTGCCAGCAGCCGACAGGCTGCTTATGGCTACACCTTC.